A single sample gave rise to the 22 T cell receptor beta chains below, sequenced in a study of OX40 agonist ivuxolimab in advanced cancers. Sequencing used immunoSEQ multiplex PCR; TCRdb keeps in-frame clones, though not all of them. Here the sample spans about 50,000 clones, roughly 84% being singletons. Sequencing used CD4+ or CD8+ T cells sorted from blood, obtained in a trial of the OX40 agonist ivuxolimab. The receptors stem from an adult with an advanced solid tumor such as melanoma, head and neck, liver or kidney cancer.

The chain uses TRBV28 and TRBJ1-2; the D gene is possibly TRBD1 (6 bases). The CDR3 runs to 14 residues. The V and J ends lost 3 bases and 4 bases respectively, with 12 bases between them. Germline CDR1 is MDHEN and CDR2 is SYDVKM. Written as DNA, the CDR3 is TGTGCCAGCAGTTTCTTACAGGGACGCTATGGCTACACCTTC. Translated: CASSFLQGRYGYTF.

This clone was seen more than once but under ten times. The chain combines TRBV18 with TRBJ2-7, with unresolved D. This CDR3 spans 13 amino acids. With 0 bases removed from V and 5 bases from J, the gap between germline ends came to 8 bases. The germline gives CDR1 KGHSH, CDR2 LQKENI. In DNA form, the CDR3 reads TGTGCCAGCTCACCACCTGGACCGAACGAGCAGTACTTC. Encoded protein: CASSPPGPNEQYF.

The chain carries TRBV2 and TRBJ2-5; 12 bases agree with TRBD2. The junction had 5 bases not matched to a gene; V was cut back by 7 bases and J by 5 bases. This CDR3 is 14 amino acids long. CDR1 and CDR2 (germline): SNHLY, FYNNEI. The DNA of the CDR3 is TGTGCCAGCACCCTAGGACTAGCGGGGGAGACCCAGTACTTC. This codes for CASTLGLAGETQYF. Supplemented by reference TRBV2 and TRBJ2-5, the full variable domain reads EPEVTQTPSHQVTQMGQEVILRCVPISNHLYFYWYRQILGQKVEFLVSFYNNEISEKSEIFDDQFSVERPDGSNFTLKIRSTKLEDSAMYFCASTLGLAGETQYFGPGTRLLVL.

The CDR3 nucleotides are TGCAGCGTTGTACCCACTCTCGGCACTGAAGCTTTCTTT. Its translation is CSVVPTLGTEAFF. The V call is TRBV29-1, the J call TRBJ1-1; unclear D gene. V was trimmed by 4 bases and J by 4 bases, leaving 13 bases between them. The germline gives CDR1 SQVTM, CDR2 ANQGSEA. CDR3 length: 13 residues. Supplemented by reference TRBV29-1 and TRBJ1-1, the full variable domain reads SAVISQKPSRDICQRGTSLTIQCQVDSQVTMMFWYRQQPGQSLTLIATANQGSEATYESGFVIDKFPISRPNLTFSTLTVSNMSPEDSSIYLCSVVPTLGTEAFFGQGTRLTVV.

The chain is built from TRBV7-2 and TRBJ2-1, with a possible D match to TRBD2 (6 bases). Germline V gene data show CDR1 as SGHTA and CDR2 as FQGNSA. The V end lost 5 bases, the J end lost 0 bases, and 14 bases lay between the germline ends. CDR3 length: 16 residues. The CDR3 region has the DNA TGTGCCAGCAGCCCGGGTGCCGGGAGCTCCTACAATGAGCAGTTCTTC. Its translation is CASSPGAGSSYNEQFF.

V usage is TRBV19 and J usage is TRBJ2-2, with 7 bases that match TRBD2. Trimming removed 7 bases from V and 5 bases from J; junction bases left unmatched: 16. From germline, CDR1 is LNHDA and CDR2 SQIVND (reference sequence). The CDR3 is 17 residues long. CDR3 protein: CASTAGRQGVGTGELFF. The CDR3 region has the DNA TGTGCCAGTACCGCCGGGAGGCAGGGAGTAGGTACCGGGGAGCTGTTTTTT. The full variable domain, its missing parts supplied by reference TRBV19 and TRBJ2-2, is DGGITQSPKYLFRKEGQNVTLSCEQNLNHDAMYWYRQDPGQGLRLIYYSQIVNDFQKGDIAEGYSVSREKKESFPLTVTSAQKNPTAFYLCASTAGRQGVGTGELFFGEGSRLTVL.

This chain uses TRBV5-5 with TRBJ2-2; 8 bases agree with TRBD2. Germline loops: CDR1 SGHKS, CDR2 YYEKEE (reference sequence). V shed 6 bases and J 2 bases; nucleotides not matched to a gene: 3. The CDR3 is made up of 14 amino acids. CDR3 sequence (DNA): TGTGCCAGCACAGTAGCGGGAAACACCGGGGAGCTGTTTTTT. Protein product: CASTVAGNTGELFF.

This clone has just a few counts. This rearrangement joins TRBV6-4 to TRBJ1-2; TRBD1 matches 11 bases. V lost 2 bases, J lost 4 bases, and 6 bases stayed unmatched. Germline V gene lookup returns CDR1 MRHNA and CDR2 SNTAGT. This CDR3 region has 16 residues. The CDR3: CASSDGTGGTFYGYTF. In nucleotides, the CDR3 is TGTGCCAGCAGTGACGGGACAGGGGGTACCTTCTATGGCTACACCTTC.

The V and J genes are TRBV5-6 and TRBJ1-5; possible D gene TRBD1, 5 bases. Trimming left V 2 bases short and J 6 bases short, with 12 bases between. CDR3 size: 14 residues. CDR1 SGHDT and CDR2 YYEEEE come from the germline V gene. The CDR3 is CASSLKGDGQPQHF. In DNA form, the CDR3 reads TGTGCCAGCAGCTTAAAAGGGGATGGTCAGCCCCAGCATTTT.

This clone was counted a single time. The rearrangement joins TRBV2 to TRBJ1-2, with 9 bases lining up with TRBD1. This CDR3 has 16 amino acids. V trimming: 4 bases; J trimming: 4 bases; junction bases outside the gene matches: 10. Germline V lookup: CDR1 SNHLY, CDR2 FYNNEI. The CDR3 spells CASSGSGTGRVYGYTF. As DNA, the CDR3 is TGTGCCAGCAGTGGGTCTGGGACAGGGAGAGTCTATGGCTACACCTTC.

The genes are TRBV5-6 and TRBJ1-5; a possible D gene is TRBD1 (5 bases). The CDR3 loop spans 16 amino acids. CDR1 and CDR2 from the germline V gene are SGHDT and YYEEEE. The V gene lost 2 bases and the J gene lost 4 bases, with 16 bases spanning the gap. DNA for the CDR3: TGTGCCAGCAGCTTCGGCGCGACAGCTAAGAATCAGCCCCAGCATTTT. Amino acids: CASSFGATAKNQPQHF.

The chain is built from TRBV28 and TRBJ1-6, with 9 nucleotides matching TRBD1. Germline assignment: CDR1 MDHEN and CDR2 SYDVKM. Trimming took 5 bases from V and 9 from J; bases not matched to a gene: 8. The CDR3 loop spans 15 amino acids. The CDR3 sequence is CASSLTGQGSSPLHF. Here the CDR3 DNA reads TGTGCCAGCAGTCTCACGGGACAGGGTAGTTCACCCCTCCACTTT.

This clone was recorded a few times. The chain carries TRBV5-1 and TRBJ1-3; tentative D call: TRBD1 (6 bases). Per the germline V gene, CDR1 is SGHRS and CDR2 is YFSETQ. The length of the CDR3 is 15 residues. V was cut by 1 base and J by 7 bases, with 15 bases left in between. The CDR3 nucleotides are TGCGCCAGCAGCTTGTGGATCCAGGGGATGAACACCATATATTTT. This gives the protein CASSLWIQGMNTIYF.

The genes are TRBV5-1 and TRBJ2-5, with a tentative D call TRBD1 (6 bases). V lost 6 bases, J lost 3 bases, and 15 bases lay in between. The CDR3 consists of 14 residues. Germline CDR1 is SGHRS and CDR2 is YFSETQ. CDR3 nucleotide sequence: TGCGCCAGCACCAGGGGAGACTGGGAAGAGACCCAGTACTTC. Translating it yields CASTRGDWEETQYF. Based on the CDR3 plus reference TRBV5-1 and TRBJ2-5, the full variable domain is KAGVTQTPRYLIKTRGQQVTLSCSPISGHRSVSWYQQTPGQGLQFLFEYFSETQRNKGNFPGRFSGRQFSNSRSEMNVSTLELGDSALYLCASTRGDWEETQYFGPGTRLLVL.

This clone was detected only a few times. The J gene is TRBJ1-6, the V gene TRBV7-6; TRBD1 agrees at 12 bases. The ends lost 4 bases at V and 0 bases at J; junction bases unmatched: 7. CDR1 and CDR2 (germline): SGHVS, FNYEAQ. CDR3 size: 19 residues. The CDR3, as DNA: TGTGCCAGCAGCTCCCGGGACAGGGGGCAGAGCTCCTATAATTCACCCCTCCACTTT. Translating it yields CASSSRDRGQSSYNSPLHF.

The chain couples TRBV30 to TRBJ2-2; TRBD2 might be the D (5 bases). CDR1 and CDR2 (germline): GTSNPN, SVGIG (reference sequence). Trimming left V 1 base short and J 4 bases short, with 10 bases between. The length of the CDR3 is 14 residues. The DNA for the CDR3 is TGTGCCTGGAGTGGGCTAGCCCCCACCGGGGAGCTGTTTTTT. Its protein product is CAWSGLAPTGELFF.

The rearrangement joins TRBV5-4 to TRBJ2-5; D unclear. V was pared by 0 bases and J by 5 bases, with 5 bases between. Germline V CDR1 and CDR2: SGHNT, YYREEE (reference sequence). The CDR3 runs 12 residues. CDR3 sequence reads: CASSLGQETQYF. The CDR3 DNA reads as TGTGCCAGCAGCTTGGGCCAGGAGACCCAGTACTTC.

The V and J genes are TRBV28 and TRBJ2-3; D is perhaps TRBD1 (5 bases). Trimming stripped 4 bases from V and 3 bases from J, with 23 bases between. The germline gives CDR1 MDHEN, CDR2 SYDVKM. The CDR3 loop spans 18 amino acids. CDR3 bases: TGTGCCAGCAGTTCCGCAACGACAGTGCCCGGTCGTACAGATACGCAGTATTTT. As protein: CASSSATTVPGRTDTQYF.

This sequence joins TRBV5-4 and TRBJ1-4, with D tentatively TRBD1 (5 bases). V was trimmed by 0 bases and J by 6 bases, leaving 9 bases between them. Germline V lookup: CDR1 SGHNT, CDR2 YYREEE (reference sequence). This CDR3 is 14 amino acids long. CDR3 nucleotide sequence: TGTGCCAGCAGCTTGGATTTAGGGGATGAAAAACTGTTTTTT. It codes for CASSLDLGDEKLFF.

The chain carries TRBV7-3 and TRBJ2-3; TRBD2 is a possible D gene (6 bases). The germline gives CDR1 SGHTA, CDR2 FQGTGA. Trimming shortened V by 4 bases and J by 6 bases, and 11 bases separated the two germline ends. There are 13 residues in the CDR3. Written as DNA, the CDR3 is TGTGCCAGCAGCTCGGGGGATTGGGATACGCAGTATTTT. It is translated as CASSSGDWDTQYF.

This chain's CDR3 is CASSLRDRVTYEQYF. DNA for the CDR3: TGTGCCAGCAGTCTCCGGGACAGGGTGACCTACGAGCAGTACTTC. The gene calls are TRBV6-1 and TRBJ2-7; 9 positions match TRBD1. Germline loops: CDR1 MNHNS, CDR2 SASEGT. The CDR3 is made up of 15 amino acids. After removal of 5 bases from V and 2 bases from J, the junction contained 7 bases not matched to a gene.

This chain joins TRBV19 and TRBJ1-6; D is possibly TRBD1 (6 bases). Trimming stripped 4 bases from V and 6 bases from J, with 19 bases between. Germline CDR1 and CDR2: LNHDA and SQIVND (reference sequence). The length of the CDR3 is 17 residues. In DNA, the CDR3 is TGTGCCAGTAGTACTCGACAGGACCTAAGGCTTAATTCACCCCTCCACTTT. Its protein is CASSTRQDLRLNSPLHF.